This TCR beta chain was recovered during a study of T cells after yellow fever vaccination. Study in general: The fractions with low cell numbers were processed using SMART-Seq v4 Ultra Low Input.

Study findings and constraints: Reappearance after the booster was seen for most primary-vaccination clones, at roughly 96% CD4 and 75% to 90% CD8. A faster peak, day 5 versus 15, was reached by the weaker secondary response.

V dropped 4 bases and J dropped 1 base, with 10 bases sitting between them. Germline V gene lookup returns CDR1 LGHNA and CDR2 YSLEER. The CDR3 contains 14 residues. This clonotype was found many times. What it binds is not known. Making TCR cDNA involved 5'RACE template switching, which added UMIs and a universal primer site. Each CDR3 protein is one row after TCRdb ran MiXCR on the 5' RACE reads. The sample shows about 150,000 distinct CDR3 sequences, 6.6% of them seen only once. Sequences were derived from CD4+ T cells sorted from PBMCs, sampled 10 days after the yellow fever booster vaccination. This sequence was found in a young man who received the YFV17D yellow fever vaccine. This rearrangement joins TRBV4-3 to TRBJ1-1; D not resolved. The CDR3 nucleotides read TGCGCCAGCAGCCTATTTCCGGGGAACACTGAAGCTTTCTTT. Its translation is CASSLFPGNTEAFF.